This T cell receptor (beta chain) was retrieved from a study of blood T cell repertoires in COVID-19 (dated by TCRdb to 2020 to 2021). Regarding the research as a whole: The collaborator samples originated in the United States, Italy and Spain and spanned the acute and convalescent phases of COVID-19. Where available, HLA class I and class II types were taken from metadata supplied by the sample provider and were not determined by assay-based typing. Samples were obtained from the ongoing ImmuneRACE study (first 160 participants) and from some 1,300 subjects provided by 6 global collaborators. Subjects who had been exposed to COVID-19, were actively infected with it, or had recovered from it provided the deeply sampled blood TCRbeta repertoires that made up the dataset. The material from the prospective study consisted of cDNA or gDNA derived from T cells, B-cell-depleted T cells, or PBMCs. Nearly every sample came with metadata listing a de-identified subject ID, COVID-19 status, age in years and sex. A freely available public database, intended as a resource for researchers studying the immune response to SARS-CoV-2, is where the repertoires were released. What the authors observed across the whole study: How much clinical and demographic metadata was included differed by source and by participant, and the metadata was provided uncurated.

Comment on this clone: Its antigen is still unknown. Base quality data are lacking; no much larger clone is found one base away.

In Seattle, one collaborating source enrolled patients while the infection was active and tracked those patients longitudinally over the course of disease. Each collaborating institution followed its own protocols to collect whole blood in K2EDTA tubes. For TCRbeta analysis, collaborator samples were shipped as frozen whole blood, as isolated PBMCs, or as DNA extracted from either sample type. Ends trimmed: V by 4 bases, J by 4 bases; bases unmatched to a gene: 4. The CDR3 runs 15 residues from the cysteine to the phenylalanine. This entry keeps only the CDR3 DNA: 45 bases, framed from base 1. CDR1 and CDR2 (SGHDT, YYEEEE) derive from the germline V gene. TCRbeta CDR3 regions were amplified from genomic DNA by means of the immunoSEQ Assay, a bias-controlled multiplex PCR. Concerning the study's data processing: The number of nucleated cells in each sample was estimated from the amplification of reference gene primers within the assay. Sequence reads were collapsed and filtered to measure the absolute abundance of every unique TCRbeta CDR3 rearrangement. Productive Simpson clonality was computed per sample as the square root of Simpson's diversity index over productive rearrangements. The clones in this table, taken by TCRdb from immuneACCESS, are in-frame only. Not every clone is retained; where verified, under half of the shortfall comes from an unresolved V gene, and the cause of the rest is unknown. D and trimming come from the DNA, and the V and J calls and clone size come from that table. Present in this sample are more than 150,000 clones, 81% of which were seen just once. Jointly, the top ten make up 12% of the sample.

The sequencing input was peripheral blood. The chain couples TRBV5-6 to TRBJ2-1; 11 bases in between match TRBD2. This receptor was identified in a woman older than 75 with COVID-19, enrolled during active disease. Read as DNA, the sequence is TGTGCCAGCAGCATTAGCGGGGGGGATTACAATGAGCAGTTCTTC. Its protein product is CASSISGGDYNEQFF. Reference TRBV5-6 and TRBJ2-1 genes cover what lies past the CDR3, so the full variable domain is DAGVTQSPTHLIKTRGQQVTLRCSPKSGHDTVSWYQQALGQGPQFIFQYYEEEERQRGNFPDRFSGHQFPNYSSELNVNALLLGDSALYLCASSISGGDYNEQFFGPGTRLTVL.